These T cell receptor beta chains were read from a single sample in a study of T cell repertoires in cytomegalovirus infection. Their antigen targets remain unknown. One entry per CDR3 protein, called by TCRdb with MiXCR from the reads. The table records roughly 200,000 distinct CDR3 sequences, roughly 34% of them present only once. Sequencing was performed on CD8+ T cells from cultured PBMCs, taken from culture after CMV antigen stimulation. The receptors derive from a human donor in good health (CMV status not recorded). Some clones in this sample may be carry-over from other donors' samples. Both conserved end residues are part of each CDR3. A D gene is named only where the DNA matches it firmly. The size field is filled for only some rows; it gives once, few, many or a size class.

CDR3aa: CASSEARDPGPYYEQYF; CDR3nt: TGTGCCAGCAGTGAAGCTCGAGATCCGGGACCGTACTACGAGCAGTACTTC; v_gene: TRBV6-1; d_gene: .; j_gene: TRBJ2-7; abundance: few
CDR3aa: CASSQGPNLSSGYPGDTQYF; CDR3nt: TGTGCCAGCAGCCAAGGGCCCAACCTCTCAAGCGGGTACCCGGGGGATACGCAGTATTTT; v_gene: TRBV3-1; d_gene: .; j_gene: TRBJ2-3; abundance: .
CDR3aa: CASSLTDTRSKNIQYF; CDR3nt: TGTGCCAGCAGCTTAACGGACACCCGAAGCAAAAACATTCAGTACTTC; v_gene: TRBV7-9; d_gene: .; j_gene: TRBJ2-4; abundance: few
CDR3aa: CSVAGGSGELFF; CDR3nt: TGCAGCGTTGCCGGGGGATCCGGGGAGCTGTTTTTT; v_gene: TRBV29-1; d_gene: .; j_gene: TRBJ2-2; abundance: .
CDR3aa: CASSPRGATEAFF; CDR3nt: TGTGCCAGCAGCCCACGGGGGGCGACTGAAGCTTTCTTT; v_gene: TRBV7-3; d_gene: .; j_gene: TRBJ1-1; abundance: .
CDR3aa: CASSYELVTYNEQFF; CDR3nt: TGTGCCAGCAGTTACGAGCTAGTAACCTACAATGAGCAGTTCTTC; v_gene: TRBV6-5; d_gene: .; j_gene: TRBJ2-1; abundance: many
CDR3aa: CASSYASSGVYQETQYF; CDR3nt: TGTGCCAGCAGTTACGCCTCTAGCGGGGTGTACCAAGAGACCCAGTACTTC; v_gene: TRBV6-5; d_gene: TRBD2; j_gene: TRBJ2-5; abundance: few
CDR3aa: CASSSLTSDSYNEQFF; CDR3nt: TGTGCCAGCAGTTCCCTTACATCCGACTCCTACAATGAGCAGTTCTTC; v_gene: TRBV27; d_gene: .; j_gene: TRBJ2-1; abundance: few
CDR3aa: CASSTRGGRNSPLHF; CDR3nt: TGTGCCAGCAGTACCCGGGGGGGGAGGAACTCACCCCTCCACTTT; v_gene: TRBV27; d_gene: .; j_gene: TRBJ1-6; abundance: .
CDR3aa: CASSQGQGLETQYF; CDR3nt: TGTGCCAGCAGCCAAGGACAGGGTTTAGAGACCCAGTACTTC; v_gene: TRBV7-2; d_gene: TRBD1; j_gene: TRBJ2-5; abundance: .
CDR3aa: CSAFPHGSYEQYF; CDR3nt: TGCAGTGCTTTCCCCCATGGAAGCTACGAGCAGTACTTC; v_gene: TRBV20-1; d_gene: .; j_gene: TRBJ2-7; abundance: .
CDR3aa: CSARDPGTDSPLHF; CDR3nt: TGCAGTGCTAGAGATCCTGGGACAGATTCACCCCTCCACTTT; v_gene: TRBV20-1; d_gene: TRBD1; j_gene: TRBJ1-6; abundance: few
CDR3aa: CASTDSLSPWGVYNF; CDR3nt: TGTGCCAGCACGGACAGCCTCTCCCCCTGGGGAGTCTACAACTTC; v_gene: TRBV2; d_gene: .; j_gene: TRBJ1-2; abundance: .
CDR3aa: CASSQDFTEWNTGELFF; CDR3nt: TGTGCCAGCAGCCAGGATTTCACGGAATGGAACACCGGGGAGCTGTTTTTT; v_gene: TRBV7-9; d_gene: .; j_gene: TRBJ2-2; abundance: once